This entry lists 20 T cell receptor beta chains sequenced from one sample in a study of blood T cells in healthy people across ages. For the second PCR, which ran for roughly 6 to 12 cycles, a sample-barcoded 5' primer and a J-beta primer mix were used. MiXCR, run by TCRdb on the 5' RACE reads, gives a single entry per CDR3 protein. Found here are some 1,800,000 distinct CDR3 sequences, 30% to 40% of them singletons; the top ten hold 20% to 25%. The sample comprised blood. The receptors here all came from a human donor in good health.

Only a few counts were recorded for this clonotype. The V and J genes are TRBV29-1 and TRBJ2-3, with 7 bases lining up with TRBD1. Germline CDR1 reads SQVTM; CDR2 reads ANQGSEA. V trimming: 4 bases; J trimming: 5 bases; junction bases outside the gene matches: 12. The CDR3 length is 15 residues. CDR3 in DNA: TGCAGCGTTGGATTAGGGCAGGGGGTCGAAGATACGCAGTATTTT. It codes for CSVGLGQGVEDTQYF.

This clonotype was seen only a few times. The chain has TRBV4-2 and TRBJ2-3; 9 bases align to TRBD2. Germline V gene sequence: CDR1 LGHNA, CDR2 YNFKEQ. V was clipped by 0 bases and J by 7 bases; unmatched bases: 14. This CDR3 is built from 18 residues. CDR3 sequence reads: CASSQDPPASGAHYTQYF. The CDR3 nucleotides read TGTGCCAGCAGCCAAGACCCCCCAGCTAGCGGGGCCCACTATACGCAGTATTTT.

This rearrangement joins TRBV29-1 to TRBJ2-7; D is perhaps TRBD1 (5 bases). V was trimmed by 5 bases and J by 4 bases, leaving 15 bases between them. Per germline, CDR1 SQVTM and CDR2 ANQGSEA. CDR3 size: 13 residues. The CDR3 DNA is TGCAGCGTTAAATCGTTAAGGGGTTACGAGCAGTACTTC. Encoded protein: CSVKSLRGYEQYF.

The chain recombines TRBV6-5 with TRBJ2-3; possibly TRBD1 for D (6 bases). The germline gives CDR1 MNHEY, CDR2 SVGAGI. V was pared by 11 bases and J by 2 bases, with 11 bases between. The CDR3 spans 12 residues. The CDR3 DNA reads TGTGCCGGGGGCGTCCCCACAGATACGCAGTATTTT. Its translation: CAGGVPTDTQYF.

This chain uses TRBV5-1 with TRBJ2-3; D may be TRBD1 or TRBD2 (6 bases each). CDR1 is SGHRS and CDR2 is YFSETQ in the germline V gene. The CDR3 spans 15 residues. V lost 2 bases and J lost 6, with 16 bases in between. CDR3 sequence reads: CASSFSGAFVDTQYF. The CDR3, as DNA: TGCGCCAGCAGCTTCTCGGGGGCGTTTGTTGATACGCAGTATTTT.

This clonotype was seen many times. The gene calls are TRBV6-2 or TRBV6-3 and TRBJ1-5; 9 bases are shared with TRBD1. Germline lookup yields CDR1 MNHEY and CDR2 SVGEGT. Unmatched junction bases numbered 7, after V lost 5 bases and J lost 5 bases. CDR3 length equals 15 residues. This chain's CDR3 is CASSRTGEYDQPQHF. CDR3 nucleotide sequence: TGTGCCAGCAGTAGGACAGGGGAATACGATCAGCCCCAGCATTTT.

Notes on this clonotype: Mismatch with germline at one junction end may stem from a read error. The V call is TRBV6-5, the J call TRBJ1-5; D is undetermined. Germline-derived CDR1 and CDR2 are MNHEY and SVGAGI. The CDR3 contains 15 residues. CDR3 in DNA: TGTGCCAGCAGTTACTCAGCGGAAAGCAATCAGTCCCAGCATTTT. As protein: CASSYSAESNQSQHF.

The DNA for the CDR3 is TGTGCCAGCAGCTTCGACGGGGGGGAATCCGATACGCAGTATTTT. Its translation is CASSFDGGESDTQYF. The chain couples TRBV7-2 to TRBJ2-3; 8 nucleotides match TRBD2. V was pared by 3 bases and J by 6 bases, with 8 bases of the junction left unmatched. This CDR3 is built from 15 residues. Per the germline V gene, CDR1 is SGHTA and CDR2 is FQGNSA.

This clonotype was seen repeatedly, ten times or more. Written as DNA, the CDR3 is TGTGCCAGCAGCCTGCGCGAGACAGCTAACTATGGCTACACCTTC. Its protein product is CASSLRETANYGYTF. This chain joins TRBV5-5 and TRBJ1-2, with a tentative D call TRBD1 (5 bases). Trimming cost V 4 bases and J 0 bases, with 13 bases left between them. The CDR3 is 15 amino acids. CDR1 and CDR2 (germline): SGHKS, YYEKEE (reference sequence).

This clonotype was recorded a few times. The rearrangement uses TRBV7-2 and TRBJ1-6; D remains ambiguous. V lost 6 bases, J lost 3 bases, and 9 bases lay in between. This CDR3 comprises 14 residues. The germline V gene encodes CDR1 SGHTA and CDR2 FQGNSA. As DNA, the CDR3 is TGTGCCAGCAGACCGCGGGGCTATAATTCACCCCTCCACTTT. Translating gives CASRPRGYNSPLHF.

This clonotype has at least ten counts. The chain joins TRBV12-3 or TRBV12-4 to TRBJ1-2; 8 bases map to TRBD1. J was trimmed by 3 bases and V by 8 bases; bases with no gene match: 5. The length of the CDR3 is 13 residues. The CDR3 loop reads CASSQGVDYGYTF. The CDR3 region has the DNA TGTGCCAGCTCACAGGGGGTGGACTATGGCTACACCTTC.

The chain carries TRBV7-2 and TRBJ1-5; tentatively, D is TRBD1 (5 bases). V dropped 5 bases and J dropped 2 bases, with 16 bases sitting between them. Germline V lookup: CDR1 SGHTA, CDR2 FQGNSA. This CDR3 is built from 16 residues. The CDR3 loop reads CASSQPGWYGNQPQHF. CDR3 DNA sequence: TGTGCCAGCAGCCAACCAGGGTGGTATGGCAATCAGCCCCAGCATTTT.

This clonotype was detected many times. This rearrangement joins TRBV2 to TRBJ2-5; 15 bases are a match to TRBD2. CDR3 length equals 16 residues. V lost 6 bases, J lost 2 bases, and 4 bases stayed unmatched. Germline-derived CDR1 and CDR2 are SNHLY and FYNNEI. For the CDR3, the DNA is TGTGCCAGCAGCGCCGGGACTAGCGGGGGGCAAGAGACCCAGTACTTC. It specifies CASSAGTSGGQETQYF.

This clonotype was seen only a few times. The genes are TRBV7-2 and TRBJ2-1, with TRBD2 identical over 9 bases. This CDR3 is 16 amino acids long. The junction had 8 bases not matched to a gene; V was cut back by 4 bases and J by 4 bases. CDR1 is SGHTA and CDR2 is FQGNSA in the germline V gene. The CDR3 DNA is TGTGCCAGCAGCTATAGTGCGGGGGGGAATTACAATGAGCAGTTCTTC. Protein product: CASSYSAGGNYNEQFF.

This clonotype has just a few counts. The chain has TRBV4-3 and TRBJ1-2; possible D gene TRBD1, 6 bases. Germline CDR1 and CDR2: LGHNA and YSLEER. The CDR3 has 18 residues. V lost 2 bases and J 4 bases, leaving 23 bases between the germline ends. As DNA, the CDR3 is TGCGCCAGCAGCCAATCCCCACAAGGGGGGAGCTCAAGCTATGGCTACACCTTC. It encodes CASSQSPQGGSSSYGYTF.

About this clonotype: One junction end disagrees with the germline gene, perhaps due to a read error. V usage is TRBV10-3 and J usage is TRBJ1-6; 8 bases line up with TRBD1. This CDR3 is 13 amino acids long. The germline CDR1 and CDR2 sequences are ENHRY and SYGVKD. CDR3 protein: CAIGTGDNSPRHF. The CDR3 DNA is TGTGCCATCGGGACAGGAGATAATTCACCCCGCCACTTT.

The chain links TRBV20-1 to TRBJ2-3, with 7 bases matching TRBD2. Looked up from germline, CDR1 is DFQATT and CDR2 is SNEGSKA (reference sequence). The CDR3 runs 16 residues. J lost 5 bases, V lost 3 bases, and 14 bases had no gene match. The CDR3 loop reads CSASSQHWGGKDTQYF. The CDR3 DNA reads as TGCAGTGCTAGTTCCCAACATTGGGGGGGGAAAGATACGCAGTATTTT.

V gene TRBV7-2 combines with J gene TRBJ1-2, with D tentatively TRBD1 (5 bases). Trimming took 7 bases from V and 5 from J, leaving 14 bases between them. This CDR3 contains 13 residues. Germline-derived CDR1 and CDR2 are SGHTA and FQGNSA. CDR3 DNA: TGTGCCAGCAAACAACAGGCCCCATATGGCTACACCTTC. It is translated as CASKQQAPYGYTF. The full variable domain, completed using reference TRBV7-2 and TRBJ1-2, is GAGVSQSPSNKVTEKGKDVELRCDPISGHTALYWYRQSLGQGLEFLIYFQGNSAPDKSGLPSDRFSAERTGGSVSTLTIQRTQQEDSAVYLCASKQQAPYGYTFGSGTRLTVV.

The chain is built from TRBV9 and TRBJ1-6; D not resolved. Germline-derived CDR1 and CDR2 are SGDLS and YYNGEE. The CDR3 extends over 14 amino acids. V was trimmed by 0 bases and J by 5 bases, leaving 6 bases between them. The CDR3 spells CASSVDRNNSPLHF. CDR3 coding DNA: TGTGCCAGCAGCGTAGACAGAAATAATTCACCCCTCCACTTT.

The chain combines TRBV6-1 with TRBJ2-1, with D maybe TRBD1 (5 bases). V was trimmed by 3 bases and J by 8 bases, leaving 14 bases between them. There are 14 residues in the CDR3. Per germline, CDR1 MNHNS and CDR2 SASEGT. For the CDR3, the DNA is TGTGCCAGCAGTGAGGGGCCGAGAGGCTATGAGCAGTTCTTC. Its translation: CASSEGPRGYEQFF.